This entry describes one TCR beta chain. These data are taken from a study of post-analysis software for immune sequencing data. The TCR beta cDNA libraries carried unique molecular identifiers. TCRdb ran MiXCR on the PCR reads and lists one entry per CDR3 protein. The sample holds about 820,000 distinct CDR3 sequences, around 53% seen once. The receptor was isolated from a girl between 10 and 17 years old with multiple sclerosis. Sequencing was performed on blood.

The CDR3 sequence: CASRGRGGSPYEQYF. The CDR3 coding sequence is TGTGCCAGCAGAGGGCGGGGGGGATCCCCCTACGAGCAGTACTTC. The chain employs TRBV2 and TRBJ2-7; 9 nucleotides align to TRBD2. V lost 6 bases to trimming and J lost 2 bases; unmatched junction nucleotides: 8. Per the germline V gene, CDR1 is SNHLY and CDR2 is FYNNEI. The CDR3 covers 15 residues.